Sequencing of this T cell receptor beta chain was carried out in a study of T cells in Graves' hyperthyroidism and ophthalmopathy. Notes on the study in general: Ophthalmopathy was model-predicted a median 6.5 months pre-onset.

TCR beta CDR3 region amplification was performed from RNA transcripts. Primed by the HTBI set, a first-round RT-PCR was run on the TCR CDR3. One entry per CDR3 protein results from TCRdb running MiXCR on the multiplex PCR reads. The sample lists 350,000 to 400,000 distinct CDR3 sequences; around 14% were seen once. In its sample, this clonotype was seen many times. Its matching antigen is unknown. The CDR3 runs to 15 residues. Germline CDR1 is LGHDT and CDR2 is YNNKEL (reference sequence). Germline trimming cut 4 bases from V and 5 bases from J; bases unmatched to any gene: 5. Graves' hyperthyroidism showing no ophthalmopathy progression within 18 months was considered stable. Hyperthyroidism, newly diagnosed and lasting under 2 months, affected patients aged 18 to 65. Uncontrolled infections, other autoimmune diseases, pregnancy or lactation led to exclusion of patients.

This rearrangement joins TRBV3-1 to TRBJ2-1; 10 bases line up with TRBD2. This receptor was obtained from a woman aged 30 to 39 with Graves' hyperthyroidism. Sequencing was performed on blood. This CDR3 is CASSLSGRPDNEQFF. The DNA for the CDR3 is TGTGCCAGCAGCCTTAGCGGGAGGCCGGACAATGAGCAGTTCTTC.